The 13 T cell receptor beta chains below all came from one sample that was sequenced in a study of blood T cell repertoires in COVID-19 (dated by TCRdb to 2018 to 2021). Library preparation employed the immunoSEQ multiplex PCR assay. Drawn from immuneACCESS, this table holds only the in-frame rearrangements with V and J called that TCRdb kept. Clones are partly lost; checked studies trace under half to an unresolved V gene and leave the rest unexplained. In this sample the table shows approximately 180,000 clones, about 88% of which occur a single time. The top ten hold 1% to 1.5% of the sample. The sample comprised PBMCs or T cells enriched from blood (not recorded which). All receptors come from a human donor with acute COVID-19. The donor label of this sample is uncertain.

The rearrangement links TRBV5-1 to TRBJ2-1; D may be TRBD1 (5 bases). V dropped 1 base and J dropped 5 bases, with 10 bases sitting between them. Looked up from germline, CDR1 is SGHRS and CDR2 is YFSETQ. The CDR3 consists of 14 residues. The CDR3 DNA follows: TGCGCCAGCAGCTTGCAGGGTCGGGACAATGAGCAGTTCTTC. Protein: CASSLQGRDNEQFF.

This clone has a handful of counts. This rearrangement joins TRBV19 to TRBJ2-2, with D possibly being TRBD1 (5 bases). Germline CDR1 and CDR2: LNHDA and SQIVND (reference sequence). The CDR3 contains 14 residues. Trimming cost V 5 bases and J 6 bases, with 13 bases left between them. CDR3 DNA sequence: TGTGCCAGTAGTCGCCAGGGTGGCGCCGGGGAGCTGTTTTTT. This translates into CASSRQGGAGELFF.

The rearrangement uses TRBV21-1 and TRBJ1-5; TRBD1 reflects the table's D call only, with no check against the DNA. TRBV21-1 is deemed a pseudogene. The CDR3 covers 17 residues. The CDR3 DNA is TGTGCCAGCAGCAAAGTTAATGGGGCAGGGGGCAATCAGCCCCAGCATTTT. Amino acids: CASSKVNGAGGNQPQHF.

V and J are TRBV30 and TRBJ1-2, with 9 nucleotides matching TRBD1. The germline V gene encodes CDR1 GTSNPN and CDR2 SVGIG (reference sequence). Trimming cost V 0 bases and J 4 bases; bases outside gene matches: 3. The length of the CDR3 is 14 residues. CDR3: CAWSVRQGGYGYTF. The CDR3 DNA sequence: TGTGCCTGGAGTGTAAGACAGGGGGGCTATGGCTACACCTTC.

CDR3 bases: TGCAGTGCTAGTAGTTCGACAGGACTGTTAAGCTACACCTTC. Translated: CSASSSTGLLSYTF. The chain recombines TRBV20-1 with TRBJ1-2; TRBD1 might be the D (6 bases). V lost 3 bases to trimming and J lost 9 bases, with 20 bases between them. This CDR3 spans 14 amino acids. Per the germline V gene, CDR1 is DFQATT and CDR2 is SNEGSKA (reference sequence).

CDR3: CASSQEWRGVSSYNEQFF. CDR3 bases: TGCGCCAGCAGCCAAGAGTGGCGCGGGGTGAGCTCCTACAATGAGCAGTTCTTC. This chain uses TRBV4-1 with TRBJ2-1; D is perhaps TRBD2 (6 bases). Germline V lookup: CDR1 MGHRA, CDR2 YSYEKL. CDR3 length: 18 amino acids. Trimming removed 0 bases at V and 0 bases at J, with 15 bases between.

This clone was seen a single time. DNA of the CDR3: TGTGCCAGCAGCTTAGGGACAGGGGAGGGAGAGACCCAGTACTTC. Translation: CASSLGTGEGETQYF. The chain is built from TRBV7-7 and TRBJ2-5; 9 bases fit TRBD1. Trimming removed 1 base from V and 4 bases from J; junction bases left unmatched: 4. Per germline, CDR1 SSHAT and CDR2 FNYEAQ (reference sequence). The CDR3 loop spans 15 amino acids.

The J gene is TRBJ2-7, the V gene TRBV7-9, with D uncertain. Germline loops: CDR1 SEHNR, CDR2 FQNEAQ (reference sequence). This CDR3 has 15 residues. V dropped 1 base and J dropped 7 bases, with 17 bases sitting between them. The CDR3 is CASSLGRLLFPEQYF. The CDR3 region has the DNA TGTGCCAGCAGCTTAGGCAGACTTCTATTCCCTGAGCAGTACTTC.

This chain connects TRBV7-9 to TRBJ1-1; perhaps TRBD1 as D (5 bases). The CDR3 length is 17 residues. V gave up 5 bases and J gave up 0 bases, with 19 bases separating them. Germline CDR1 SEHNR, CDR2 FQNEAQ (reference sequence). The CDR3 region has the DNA TGTGCCAGCAGCCAGCCTCGGACACTCCACCTGAACACTGAAGCTTTCTTT. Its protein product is CASSQPRTLHLNTEAFF.

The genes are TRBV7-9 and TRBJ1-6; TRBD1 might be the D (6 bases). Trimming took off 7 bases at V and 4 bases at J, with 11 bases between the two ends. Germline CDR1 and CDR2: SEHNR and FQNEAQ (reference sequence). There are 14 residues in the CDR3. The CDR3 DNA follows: TGTGCCAGCACCCTCGGACAGTATAATTCACCCCTCCACTTT. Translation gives CASTLGQYNSPLHF.

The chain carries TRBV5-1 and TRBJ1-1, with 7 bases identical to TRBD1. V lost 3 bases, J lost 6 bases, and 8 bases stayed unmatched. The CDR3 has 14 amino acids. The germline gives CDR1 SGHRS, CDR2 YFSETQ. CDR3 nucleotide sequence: TGCGCCAGCAGCTCGACAGGGAGTGGTGCTGAAGCTTTCTTT. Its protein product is CASSSTGSGAEAFF. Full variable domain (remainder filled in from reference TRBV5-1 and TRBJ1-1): KAGVTQTPRYLIKTRGQQVTLSCSPISGHRSVSWYQQTPGQGLQFLFEYFSETQRNKGNFPGRFSGRQFSNSRSEMNVSTLELGDSALYLCASSSTGSGAEAFFGQGTRLTVV.

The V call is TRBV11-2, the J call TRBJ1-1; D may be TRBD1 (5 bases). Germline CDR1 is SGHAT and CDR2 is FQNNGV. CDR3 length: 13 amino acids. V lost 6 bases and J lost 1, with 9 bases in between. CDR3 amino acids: CASSETENTEAFF. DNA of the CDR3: TGTGCCAGCAGTGAGACAGAGAACACTGAAGCTTTCTTT. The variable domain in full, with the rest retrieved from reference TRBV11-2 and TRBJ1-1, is EAGVAQSPRYKIIEKRQSVAFWCNPISGHATLYWYQQILGQGPKLLIQFQNNGVVDDSQLPKDRFSAERLKGVDSTLKIQPAKLEDSAVYLCASSETENTEAFFGQGTRLTVV.

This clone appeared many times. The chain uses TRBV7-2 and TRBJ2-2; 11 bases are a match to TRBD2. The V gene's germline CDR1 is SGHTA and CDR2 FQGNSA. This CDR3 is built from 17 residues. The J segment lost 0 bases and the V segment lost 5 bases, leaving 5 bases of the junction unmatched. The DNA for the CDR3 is TGTGCCAGCAGCGCCCCACTAGCGGGGGCGAACACCGGGGAGCTGTTTTTT. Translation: CASSAPLAGANTGELFF.